This T cell receptor (beta chain) was obtained from a study of blood T cell repertoires in COVID-19. Study at large: Whether acute or convalescent, the COVID-19 samples came from the United States, Italy and Spain. PBMCs, B-cell-depleted T cells, or T cells provided the cDNA or gDNA that made up the material.

The repertoire was sequenced with immunoSEQ multiplex PCR; TCRdb's copy has only in-frame clones and lacks some. This table holds 350,000 to 550,000 clones, 70% to 90% found once. The age range of participants was 18 to 89 years, with residence in under 30 US areas. Participants reported their clinical history, and cohort assignment relied on those reports. The source of this sequence is a woman in her late teens or twenties with acute COVID-19. Sequenced sample: PBMCs or T cells enriched from blood (not recorded which).

The DNA for the CDR3 is TGTGCCAGCAGTAGGGACTCTAACACCGGGGAGCTGTTTTTT. It translates to CASSRDSNTGELFF. V gene TRBV2 combines with J gene TRBJ2-2; the D gene is possibly TRBD2 (6 bases). This CDR3 has 14 residues. V lost 5 bases to trimming and J lost 2 bases, with 9 bases between them. Looked up from germline, CDR1 is SNHLY and CDR2 is FYNNEI. The variable domain in full, completed from reference TRBV2 and TRBJ2-2, reads EPEVTQTPSHQVTQMGQEVILRCVPISNHLYFYWYRQILGQKVEFLVSFYNNEISEKSEIFDDQFSVERPDGSNFTLKIRSTKLEDSAMYFCASSRDSNTGELFFGEGSRLTVL.